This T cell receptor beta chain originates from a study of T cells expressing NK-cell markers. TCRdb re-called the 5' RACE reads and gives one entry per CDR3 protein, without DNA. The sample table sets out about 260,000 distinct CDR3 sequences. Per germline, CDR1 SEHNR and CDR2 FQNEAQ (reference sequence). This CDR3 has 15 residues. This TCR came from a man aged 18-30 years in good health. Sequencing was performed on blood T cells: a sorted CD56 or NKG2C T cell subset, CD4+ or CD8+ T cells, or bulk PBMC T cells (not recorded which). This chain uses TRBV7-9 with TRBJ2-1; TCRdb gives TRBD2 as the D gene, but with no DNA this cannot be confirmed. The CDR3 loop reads CASSPLAASYNEQFF.